A selection of T cell receptor beta chains follows, all from one sample in a study of T cells in Graves' hyperthyroidism and ophthalmopathy. A single record per CDR3 protein comes from TCRdb applying MiXCR to the multiplex PCR reads. The sample records about 250,000 distinct CDR3 sequences, 20% to 25% being singletons. Sequences were obtained from blood. Receptor source: a young man with Graves' ophthalmopathy. CDR3s include the opening cysteine and the closing phenylalanine or tryptophan. D genes are given only for firm matches. Clone size, where shown, is once, few, many, or a class for clones that have expanded.

>NA|TRBD2|TRBJ2-2|TRBV12-5
CASGSKAGGPTGELFF
TGTGCTAGTGGTTCGAAAGCGGGAGGGCCCACCGGGGAGCTGTTTTTT
>NA|NA|TRBJ2-3|TRBV20-1
CSAPSDTHQYF
TGCAGTGCCCCATCAGATACGCATCAGTATTTT
>few|NA|TRBJ1-1|TRBV6-1
CASREEGAFF
TGTGCCAGCAGGGAGGAGGGAGCTTTCTTT
>few|NA|TRBJ2-2|TRBV3-1
CAGSQESSEILPGELFF
TGTGCCGGCAGCCAAGAAAGTAGTGAGATCCTCCCCGGGGAGCTGTTTTTT
>many|TRBD2|TRBJ2-3|TRBV4-2
CASSQGLAGADTQYF
TGTGCCAGCAGCCAAGGACTAGCGGGAGCAGATACGCAGTATTTT
>many|NA|TRBJ2-7|TRBV18
CASSPPRQAEQYF
TGTGCCAGCTCACCACCCCGACAAGCTGAGCAGTACTTC
>NA|TRBD1|TRBJ1-5|TRBV28
CASSFDGQGNQPQHF
TGTGCCAGCAGTTTCGACGGACAGGGGAACCAGCCCCAGCATTTT
>NA|TRBD2|TRBJ2-1|TRBV14
CASSQSFTSGRADEQFF
TGTGCCAGCAGCCAGTCTTTTACTAGCGGGAGGGCCGATGAGCAGTTCTTC
>NA|TRBD1|TRBJ1-5|TRBV6-1
CASSRTGSNQPQHF
TGTGCCAGCAGTAGGACAGGGAGTAATCAGCCCCAGCATTTT
>NA|TRBD1|TRBJ1-1|TRBV12-3/TRBV12-4
CASRITGGGNTEAFF
TGTGCCAGCAGAATAACAGGGGGCGGAAACACTGAAGCTTTCTTT
>many|NA|TRBJ2-1|TRBV30
CAWGDYNEQFF
TGTGCCTGGGGCGATTACAATGAGCAGTTCTTC
>few|NA|TRBJ1-5|TRBV27
CASSLSGGGGNQPQHF
TGTGCCAGCAGTTTATCTGGGGGGGGAGGCAATCAGCCCCAGCATTTT
>NA|NA|TRBJ2-5|TRBV5-1
CASSTLQQGTQYF
TGCGCCAGCAGTACTCTACAACAGGGGACCCAGTACTTC
>many|NA|TRBJ2-1|TRBV29-1
CSVGGGTELSRSSYNEQFF
TGCAGCGTGGGAGGAGGAACCGAGCTCTCCCGGAGCTCCTACAATGAGCAGTTCTTC
>few|TRBD2|TRBJ2-7|TRBV6-5
CASSYGPGRETHEQYF
TGTGCCAGCAGTTATGGACCTGGGCGGGAGACCCACGAGCAGTACTTC
>NA|NA|TRBJ2-2|TRBV28
CASSPTSGGGRELFF
TGTGCCAGCAGTCCCACGTCGGGCGGTGGGAGGGAGCTGTTTTTT
>many|NA|TRBJ1-1|TRBV18
CASSPQDRGTEAFF
TGTGCCAGCTCACCTCAGGACAGAGGCACTGAAGCTTTCTTT
>NA|NA|TRBJ2-3|TRBV7-9
CASSPRDSITDTQYF
TGTGCCAGCAGCCCCCGGGACTCAATCACAGATACGCAGTATTTT
>few|TRBD1|TRBJ2-7|TRBV20-1
CSARTRPGQGVEQYF
TGCAGTGCTAGGACTCGACCGGGACAGGGAGTCGAGCAGTACTTC
>NA|NA|TRBJ2-6|TRBV6-1
CASSRIRSGAGGANVLTF
TGTGCCAGCAGTAGAATTAGGTCGGGGGCAGGGGGGGCCAACGTCCTGACTTTC
>NA|NA|TRBJ2-3|TRBV24-1
CATSDPNRASIDTQYF
TGTGCCACCAGTGACCCGAACAGGGCTAGCATAGATACGCAGTATTTT
>NA|TRBD1|TRBJ1-1|TRBV6-5
CASSYGQGAIEAFF
TGTGCCAGCAGTTACGGACAGGGGGCTATTGAAGCTTTCTTT
>few|TRBD1|TRBJ1-1|TRBV5-6
CASSPGQGAMNTEAFF
TGTGCCAGCAGCCCCGGACAGGGGGCTATGAACACTGAAGCTTTCTTT
>NA|NA|TRBJ1-2|TRBV28
CASRAGGYGYTF
TGTGCCAGTCGTGCTGGGGGGTATGGCTACACCTTC
>many|TRBD2|TRBJ2-1|TRBV30
CVASGSDNEQFF
TGTGTCGCTAGCGGGAGCGACAATGAGCAGTTCTTC
>NA|NA|TRBJ2-6|TRBV28
CASTRRRGANVLTF
TGTGCCAGCACCCGACGGAGGGGGGCCAACGTCCTGACTTTC
>few|NA|TRBJ2-3|TRBV12-3/TRBV12-4
CASSVGNRRQTDTQYF
TGTGCCAGCAGTGTGGGTAACAGGAGGCAAACAGATACGCAGTATTTT
>NA|NA|TRBJ1-5|TRBV19
CASSMIEGTYSNQPQHF
TGTGCCAGTAGTATGATCGAGGGGACGTATAGCAATCAGCCCCAGCATTTT
>NA|NA|TRBJ1-2|TRBV19
CASSTLPSGFDGYTF
TGTGCCAGTAGTACCCTCCCATCAGGGTTCGATGGCTACACCTTC